The rows below give T cell receptor beta chains drawn from one sample of a study of OX40 agonist ivuxolimab in advanced cancers. The protocol was immunoSEQ multiplex PCR, while the TCRdb copy is restricted to in-frame clones and leaves out a portion. The sample records 100,000 to 120,000 clones, roughly 87% being singletons. Sequencing used CD4+ or CD8+ T cells sorted from blood, obtained in a trial of the OX40 agonist ivuxolimab. These receptors all come from an adult with an advanced solid tumor such as melanoma, head and neck, liver or kidney cancer. The CDR3 runs from the conserved cysteine through the conserved F or W. Fields, in order: V gene, clone size, D gene, J gene, CDR3 DNA, CDR3 protein. The D gene is left open where the match is weak. A clone size is listed for some rows: how often the clone was seen (once, few, many), or a class if it is expanded.

v_call: TRBV28; clone_size: NA; d_call: NA; j_call: TRBJ2-1; cdr3_nt: TGTGCCAGCACGGGCCGAGAGCAGTTCTTC; cdr3_aa: CASTGREQFF
v_call: TRBV7-2; clone_size: NA; d_call: NA; j_call: TRBJ1-5; cdr3_nt: TGTGCCAGCAGCTTAATTGGGACGGGCGGTCAGCCCCAGCATTTT; cdr3_aa: CASSLIGTGGQPQHF
v_call: TRBV25-1; clone_size: NA; d_call: TRBD1; j_call: TRBJ1-6; cdr3_nt: TGTGCCAGCAGTGCAGGGACAGCGAATTCACCCCTCCACTTT; cdr3_aa: CASSAGTANSPLHF
v_call: TRBV4-2; clone_size: NA; d_call: TRBD2; j_call: TRBJ2-1; cdr3_nt: TGTGCCAGCAGCCAAGCTAGCGGGTACAACAATGAGCAGTTCTTC; cdr3_aa: CASSQASGYNNEQFF
v_call: TRBV27; clone_size: once; d_call: TRBD2; j_call: TRBJ2-1; cdr3_nt: TGTGCCAGCAGGAAAATTCAGACTAGCGGGAGGGATTACAATGAGCAGTTCTTC; cdr3_aa: CASRKIQTSGRDYNEQFF
v_call: TRBV21-1; clone_size: NA; d_call: NA; j_call: TRBJ2-7; cdr3_nt: TGTGCCAGCAGTATTACCAGGGCAGCCAACCCCTACGAGCAGTACTTC; cdr3_aa: CASSITRAANPYEQYF
v_call: TRBV6-5; clone_size: NA; d_call: NA; j_call: TRBJ1-5; cdr3_nt: TGTGCCAGCAGTTACTCGTCTAAGGGGAGTCAGCCCCAGCATTTT; cdr3_aa: CASSYSSKGSQPQHF
v_call: TRBV10-3; clone_size: NA; d_call: TRBD1; j_call: TRBJ1-1; cdr3_nt: TGTGCCATCAGCCGGACAGGGAGGGGTAACACTGAAGCTTTCTTT; cdr3_aa: CAISRTGRGNTEAFF
v_call: TRBV6-1; clone_size: NA; d_call: NA; j_call: TRBJ2-3; cdr3_nt: TGTGCCAGCATTTCGCCCGGGGGTAACACAGATACGCAGTATTTT; cdr3_aa: CASISPGGNTDTQYF
v_call: TRBV28; clone_size: once; d_call: NA; j_call: TRBJ2-1; cdr3_nt: TGTGCCAGCACCATAAGGCCAGCCTACAATGAGCAGTTCTTC; cdr3_aa: CASTIRPAYNEQFF
v_call: TRBV29-1; clone_size: NA; d_call: TRBD1; j_call: TRBJ1-2; cdr3_nt: TGCAGCGTTACAGGGGGCTATGGCTACACCTTC; cdr3_aa: CSVTGGYGYTF
v_call: TRBV6-5; clone_size: NA; d_call: NA; j_call: TRBJ2-2; cdr3_nt: TGTGCCAGCAGTTATTTAAGGGGAATTAACACCGGGGAGCTGTTTTTT; cdr3_aa: CASSYLRGINTGELFF
v_call: TRBV7-2; clone_size: NA; d_call: NA; j_call: TRBJ1-5; cdr3_nt: TGTGCCAGCAGCCCCAAAGTGGGGGCGCTTGAACAGCCCCAGCATTTT; cdr3_aa: CASSPKVGALEQPQHF
v_call: TRBV18; clone_size: NA; d_call: NA; j_call: TRBJ2-5; cdr3_nt: TGTGCCAGCTCACCACCCCGAGGTAGGACCCAAGAGACCCAGTACTTC; cdr3_aa: CASSPPRGRTQETQYF
v_call: TRBV7-2; clone_size: NA; d_call: NA; j_call: TRBJ2-5; cdr3_nt: TGTGCCAGCAGCCCGGGACCACTACAAGAGACCCAGTACTTC; cdr3_aa: CASSPGPLQETQYF
v_call: TRBV9; clone_size: once; d_call: TRBD1; j_call: TRBJ1-6; cdr3_nt: TGTGCCAGCAGCCCCCGACAGGGTATCTATAATTCACCCCTCCACTTT; cdr3_aa: CASSPRQGIYNSPLHF
v_call: TRBV5-1; clone_size: many; d_call: NA; j_call: TRBJ1-4; cdr3_nt: TGCGCCAGCAGCTTGACGGTAGCTGATGAAAAACTGTTTTTT; cdr3_aa: CASSLTVADEKLFF
v_call: TRBV2; clone_size: NA; d_call: NA; j_call: TRBJ2-7; cdr3_nt: TGTGCCAGCATGTTACAGGTCAACTCCTACGAGCAGTACTTC; cdr3_aa: CASMLQVNSYEQYF
v_call: TRBV30; clone_size: NA; d_call: NA; j_call: TRBJ2-7; cdr3_nt: TGTGCCTGGAGTGGAGGACGGAAAAACGAGCAGTACTTC; cdr3_aa: CAWSGGRKNEQYF
v_call: TRBV9; clone_size: NA; d_call: NA; j_call: TRBJ1-2; cdr3_nt: TGTGCCAGCAGCCTAGAGACAGGATCCTATGGCTACACCTTC; cdr3_aa: CASSLETGSYGYTF
v_call: TRBV6-5; clone_size: NA; d_call: TRBD2; j_call: TRBJ2-3; cdr3_nt: TGTGCCAGCAGAGTAGCGGGGGCTTCAGATACGCAGTATTTT; cdr3_aa: CASRVAGASDTQYF
v_call: TRBV18; clone_size: NA; d_call: NA; j_call: TRBJ1-1; cdr3_nt: TGTGCCAGCTCACCGAACGGGGGCAGTAACACTGAAGCTTTCTTT; cdr3_aa: CASSPNGGSNTEAFF
v_call: TRBV9; clone_size: NA; d_call: TRBD2; j_call: TRBJ2-3; cdr3_nt: TGTGCCAGCAGCGTAGGGGGGGCTAGCGGGATGGATACGCAGTATTTT; cdr3_aa: CASSVGGASGMDTQYF
v_call: TRBV7-2; clone_size: NA; d_call: NA; j_call: TRBJ2-3; cdr3_nt: TGTGCCAGCAGCCCTCAGCCCAGAGATACGCAGTATTTT; cdr3_aa: CASSPQPRDTQYF
v_call: TRBV7-2; clone_size: NA; d_call: NA; j_call: TRBJ1-2; cdr3_nt: TGTGCCAGCAGCTTAGCTGAGGCAGGTCTGGCTGGCTACACCTTC; cdr3_aa: CASSLAEAGLAGYTF
v_call: TRBV5-1; clone_size: once; d_call: NA; j_call: TRBJ2-5; cdr3_nt: TGCGCCAGCAGCTCCGGACCAGTAGGGACCCAGTACTTC; cdr3_aa: CASSSGPVGTQYF
v_call: TRBV19; clone_size: once; d_call: NA; j_call: TRBJ1-5; cdr3_nt: TGTGCCGGTAGTATCTTACGGACTTCTTCCGATCAGCCCCAGCATTTT; cdr3_aa: CAGSILRTSSDQPQHF
v_call: TRBV5-1; clone_size: NA; d_call: TRBD1; j_call: TRBJ2-1; cdr3_nt: TGCGCCAGCAGCTTCCAGACAGGGACGGGCAATGAGCAGTTCTTC; cdr3_aa: CASSFQTGTGNEQFF
v_call: TRBV6-5; clone_size: NA; d_call: NA; j_call: TRBJ1-1; cdr3_nt: TGTGCCAGCAGTTACTCGTACAGGGTGACTGAAGCTTTCTTT; cdr3_aa: CASSYSYRVTEAFF
v_call: TRBV11-2; clone_size: few; d_call: TRBD1; j_call: TRBJ2-7; cdr3_nt: TGTGCCAGCAGGTTCGGACAGGGTTTCGACGAGCAGTACTTC; cdr3_aa: CASRFGQGFDEQYF
v_call: TRBV4-3; clone_size: NA; d_call: TRBD1; j_call: TRBJ1-1; cdr3_nt: TGCGCCAGCAGCCGTTCGTGGACAGGGGGAAAGGACACTGAAGCTTTCTTT; cdr3_aa: CASSRSWTGGKDTEAFF
v_call: TRBV7-2; clone_size: NA; d_call: NA; j_call: TRBJ2-7; cdr3_nt: TGTGCCAGCGAGGAGGGTTCGGACGAGCAGTACTTC; cdr3_aa: CASEEGSDEQYF
v_call: TRBV7-2; clone_size: NA; d_call: NA; j_call: TRBJ2-4; cdr3_nt: TGTGCCAGCAGCTTAAGGGGGGGACAGACAGCCAAAAACATTCAGTACTTC; cdr3_aa: CASSLRGGQTAKNIQYF
v_call: TRBV6-5; clone_size: NA; d_call: TRBD2; j_call: TRBJ2-1; cdr3_nt: TGTGCCAGCAGCCTGAAAGTGTCGGGGGGCAATGAGCAGTTCTTC; cdr3_aa: CASSLKVSGGNEQFF
v_call: TRBV5-1; clone_size: NA; d_call: NA; j_call: TRBJ2-7; cdr3_nt: TGCGCCAGCAGCCCCAGGGCCGGGCCGGAGACCTACGAGCAGTACTTC; cdr3_aa: CASSPRAGPETYEQYF
v_call: TRBV19; clone_size: NA; d_call: TRBD1; j_call: TRBJ2-7; cdr3_nt: TGTGCCAGTAGTATAAGACAGGGGTCCTACGAGCAGTACTTC; cdr3_aa: CASSIRQGSYEQYF
v_call: TRBV2; clone_size: NA; d_call: NA; j_call: TRBJ2-3; cdr3_nt: TGTGCCAGCAGCTCCGGACTGGGTCAGAGCACAGATACGCAGTATTTT; cdr3_aa: CASSSGLGQSTDTQYF
v_call: TRBV25-1; clone_size: NA; d_call: NA; j_call: TRBJ1-2; cdr3_nt: TGTGCCAGCAGTCTAAGCCCGACGGGAGGCTACACCTTC; cdr3_aa: CASSLSPTGGYTF
v_call: TRBV28; clone_size: NA; d_call: TRBD2; j_call: TRBJ2-6; cdr3_nt: TGTGCCAGCAGTTCCACCACTAGCGGGACCGGCCTCAACGTCCTGACTTTC; cdr3_aa: CASSSTTSGTGLNVLTF
v_call: TRBV5-6; clone_size: NA; d_call: NA; j_call: TRBJ2-7; cdr3_nt: TGTGCCAGCAGCCCCCTGGATGCCTACGAGCAGTACTTC; cdr3_aa: CASSPLDAYEQYF
v_call: TRBV4-1; clone_size: NA; d_call: NA; j_call: TRBJ1-5; cdr3_nt: TGCGCCAGCAGCCAAGGCTGGGGGGTTCATCAGCCCCAGCATTTT; cdr3_aa: CASSQGWGVHQPQHF
v_call: TRBV5-6; clone_size: NA; d_call: NA; j_call: TRBJ2-3; cdr3_nt: TGTGCCAGCAGCTTGGGACCTAGCGAAGCAGATACGCAGTATTTT; cdr3_aa: CASSLGPSEADTQYF
v_call: TRBV30; clone_size: NA; d_call: NA; j_call: TRBJ1-6; cdr3_nt: TGTGCCTGGAGTGTAAGGGACGGATCACCCCTCCACTTT; cdr3_aa: CAWSVRDGSPLHF
v_call: TRBV5-5; clone_size: NA; d_call: NA; j_call: TRBJ2-1; cdr3_nt: TGTGCCAGCAGCATAACGTACAATGAGCAGTTCTTC; cdr3_aa: CASSITYNEQFF
v_call: TRBV19; clone_size: NA; d_call: TRBD1; j_call: TRBJ1-5; cdr3_nt: TGTGCCACCGGACAGGGGATGAGCAATCAGCCCCAGCATTTT; cdr3_aa: CATGQGMSNQPQHF
v_call: TRBV19; clone_size: NA; d_call: TRBD1; j_call: TRBJ2-1; cdr3_nt: TGTGCCAGTAGTATGGTGGGGGACAGGGCCCACAATGAGCAGTTCTTC; cdr3_aa: CASSMVGDRAHNEQFF
v_call: TRBV30; clone_size: NA; d_call: NA; j_call: TRBJ1-6; cdr3_nt: TGTGCCTGGAGTGTAGGCTCACCCCTCCACTTT; cdr3_aa: CAWSVGSPLHF
v_call: TRBV6-5; clone_size: NA; d_call: NA; j_call: TRBJ1-6; cdr3_nt: TGTGCCAGCAGTTACTCACTGGGACCGGGTAATTCACCCCTCCACTTT; cdr3_aa: CASSYSLGPGNSPLHF
v_call: TRBV7-2; clone_size: NA; d_call: TRBD1; j_call: TRBJ2-7; cdr3_nt: TGTGCCAGCAGCTTCACAGGGGGAGGCTCCTACGAGCAGTACTTC; cdr3_aa: CASSFTGGGSYEQYF
v_call: TRBV7-2; clone_size: NA; d_call: NA; j_call: TRBJ2-5; cdr3_nt: TGTGCCAGCAGCATCCCCTCGGGGCAAGAGACCCAGTACTTC; cdr3_aa: CASSIPSGQETQYF
v_call: TRBV28; clone_size: NA; d_call: NA; j_call: TRBJ1-5; cdr3_nt: TGTGCCAGCAGTTTAATCGGTCAGAGCAATCAGCCCCAGCATTTT; cdr3_aa: CASSLIGQSNQPQHF
v_call: TRBV10-3; clone_size: NA; d_call: TRBD2; j_call: TRBJ2-1; cdr3_nt: TGTGCCATCAGTTGGAGACTAGCAAATGAGCAGTTCTTC; cdr3_aa: CAISWRLANEQFF
v_call: TRBV7-2; clone_size: NA; d_call: NA; j_call: TRBJ2-7; cdr3_nt: TGTGCCAGCAGCTTAGGGGGGGAGTACGAGCAGTACTTC; cdr3_aa: CASSLGGEYEQYF
v_call: TRBV18; clone_size: NA; d_call: TRBD2; j_call: TRBJ2-3; cdr3_nt: TGTGCCAGCTCAAGAGAGGGACTAGCGGGAGGGCCTGGCTGGCAGTATTTT; cdr3_aa: CASSREGLAGGPGWQYF
v_call: TRBV15; clone_size: NA; d_call: TRBD1; j_call: TRBJ1-5; cdr3_nt: TGTGCCACCTGTAGGACAGGCGCCCCCAATCAGCCCCAGCATTTT; cdr3_aa: CATCRTGAPNQPQHF
v_call: TRBV28; clone_size: NA; d_call: NA; j_call: TRBJ2-7; cdr3_nt: TGTGCCAGCAGTTCCAGGGTCAACTACGAGCAGTACTTC; cdr3_aa: CASSSRVNYEQYF